This TCR beta chain comes out of a study of blood T cell repertoires in COVID-19. V was clipped by 1 base and J by 9 bases; unmatched bases: 7. Germline CDR1 reads SGHKS; CDR2 reads YYEKEE (reference sequence). The CDR3 is made up of 15 amino acids. Using immunoSEQ multiplex PCR, the repertoire was profiled, and TCRdb retains in-frame clones only, with some absent. This table has hundreds of thousands of clones, around 91% appearing once. The sequence derives from a woman aged 18-29 years with acute COVID-19. Sequenced input: PBMCs or T cells enriched from blood (not recorded which). The chain recombines TRBV5-5 with TRBJ2-1, with TRBD2 matching 10 bases. In DNA form, the CDR3 reads TGTGCCAGCAGCTTGAGTCTAGCGGGAGTTCTTGAGCAGTTCTTC. Residues: CASSLSLAGVLEQFF.